The following is a TCR beta chain sequence with its context. Only in-frame clones appear in the TCRdb table, and some are missing; sequencing was by immunoSEQ multiplex PCR. The top ten clones hold around 12% of a sample with about 460,000 clones, approximately 71% of them seen once. Germline CDR1 MNHNY, CDR2 SVGAGI (reference sequence). The CDR3 totals 13 residues. Germline trimming cut 6 bases from V and 6 bases from J; bases unmatched to any gene: 8. This specimen comes from a study of shared clonotypes between healthy human individuals. V and J are TRBV6-6 and TRBJ2-7; 7 bases map to TRBD2. Input material: PBMCs. The TCR originated in a woman in her thirties or forties in good health. Some clones in this sample may be carry-over from other donors' samples. CDR3: CASSHGLVGEQYF. CDR3 coding DNA: TGTGCCAGCAGCCACGGACTAGTTGGCGAGCAGTACTTC.